This T cell receptor beta chain emerged from a study of identical twins. Everyone who donated was a healthy Caucasian. A single record per CDR3 protein comes from TCRdb applying MiXCR to the 5' RACE reads. The table includes 1.5 million to 2 million distinct CDR3 sequences, 32% detected once. Regarding this clonotype: Antigen: not known.

Study conclusions and caveats: Beta clonotypes that were abundant in cord blood contained fewer insertions, a pattern absent from memory repertoires. Weaker excess twin sharing was observed in beta out-of-frame sequences.

The junction had 5 bases not matched to a gene; V was cut back by 3 bases and J by 2 bases. This CDR3 contains 15 residues. CDR1 SEHNR and CDR2 FQNEAQ come from the germline V gene (reference sequence). This chain uses TRBV7-9 with TRBJ2-5; 8 bases agree with TRBD1. Sequenced sample: cord blood. The clonotype was recovered from a newborn girl in good health. CDR3 region: CASSFGDRLQETQYF. CDR3 sequence (DNA): TGTGCCAGCAGCTTTGGGGACAGGCTACAAGAGACCCAGTACTTC.